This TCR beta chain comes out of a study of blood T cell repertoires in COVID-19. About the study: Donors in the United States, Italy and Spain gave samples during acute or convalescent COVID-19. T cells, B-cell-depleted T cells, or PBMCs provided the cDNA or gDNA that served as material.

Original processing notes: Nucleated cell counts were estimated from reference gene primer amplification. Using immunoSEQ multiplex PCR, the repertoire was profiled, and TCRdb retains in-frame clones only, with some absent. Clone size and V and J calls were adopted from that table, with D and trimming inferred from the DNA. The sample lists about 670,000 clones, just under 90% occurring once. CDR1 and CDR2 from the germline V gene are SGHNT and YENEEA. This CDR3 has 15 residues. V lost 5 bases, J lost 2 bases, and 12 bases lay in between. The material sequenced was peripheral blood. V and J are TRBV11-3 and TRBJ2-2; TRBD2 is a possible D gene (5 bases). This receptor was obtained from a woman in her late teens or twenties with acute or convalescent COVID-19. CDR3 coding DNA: TGTGCCAGCAGCCCAGCGGACTTCAACACCGGGGAGCTGTTTTTT. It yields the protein CASSPADFNTGELFF.